This passage covers 26 T cell receptor beta chains from one sample sequenced in a study of blood T cell repertoires in COVID-19. Only in-frame clones appear in the TCRdb table, and some are missing; sequencing was by immunoSEQ multiplex PCR. The table records about 63,000 clones, 80% to 90% of them present only once. The sample was peripheral blood. These receptor sequences come from a man aged 60 to 69 with COVID-19, enrolled during active disease.

The V gene is TRBV27, the J gene TRBJ1-2; weak D call: TRBD1 (6 bases). V lost 5 bases and J 3 bases, leaving 19 bases between the germline ends. This CDR3 is 16 amino acids long. CDR1 is MNHEY and CDR2 is SMNVEV in the germline V gene (reference sequence). The CDR3 region is CASSRRWSGAHYGYTF. CDR3 DNA sequence: TGTGCCAGCAGTCGGAGGTGGTCAGGGGCCCACTATGGCTACACCTTC.

Concerning this clone: One junction end does not reproduce the germline sequence, and a read error may be involved. The V gene is TRBV7-7, the J gene TRBJ2-2; D is undetermined. CDR1 is SSHAT and CDR2 is FNYEAQ in the germline V gene (reference sequence). The length of the CDR3 is 13 residues. CDR3 DNA sequence: TGTGCTAGCAGCTTAGATCTGACCGGGGAGCTGTTTTTT. Protein: CASSLDLTGELFF.

The V gene is TRBV7-8, the J gene TRBJ1-4; 8 bases line up with TRBD1. Germline assignment: CDR1 SGHVS and CDR2 FQNEAQ. The V segment lost 3 bases and the J segment 14 bases; nucleotides outside the gene matches: 5. The CDR3 is 12 residues long. CDR3 nucleotides: TGTGCCAGCAGCTTGGAGAGACAGGGGCTGTTTTTT. Its protein is CASSLERQGLFF.

The chain employs TRBV12-3 or TRBV12-4 and TRBJ1-2, with TRBD1 matching over 7 bases. The trim removed 6 bases at V and 4 bases at J, leaving 5 bases unmatched. This CDR3 spans 13 amino acids. The CDR3 coding sequence is TGTGCCAGCAGCTCGGGACAGAGCTATGGCTACACCTTC. Translating it yields CASSSGQSYGYTF.

This clone was seen a handful of times. This rearrangement joins TRBV7-2 to TRBJ1-5; D perhaps matches TRBD1 (6 bases). The CDR3 is 15 residues long. The germline gives CDR1 SGHTA, CDR2 FQGNSA. The V end was cut by 8 bases, the J end by 2 bases, with 16 bases between. The CDR3 protein is CASRKTGSGNQPQHF. Written as DNA, the CDR3 is TGTGCCAGCCGCAAGACAGGATCTGGCAATCAGCCCCAGCATTTT.

The chain employs TRBV18 and TRBJ2-6; TRBD1 is a possible D gene (6 bases). The CDR3 runs to 18 residues. Germline V gives CDR1 KGHSH, CDR2 LQKENI. V was pared by 3 bases and J by 1 base, with 16 bases between. The CDR3 sequence: CASSPRRGGQSGANVLTF. The CDR3 nucleotides read TGTGCCAGCTCACCCCGCCGAGGGGGACAATCTGGGGCCAACGTCCTGACTTTC.

This rearrangement joins TRBV27 to TRBJ1-1; a weak D match, TRBD1 (5 bases). The CDR3 covers 14 residues. The germline gives CDR1 MNHEY, CDR2 SMNVEV (reference sequence). V lost 5 bases and J lost 3, with 13 bases in between. CDR3 amino acids: CASSERQLYTEAFF. The CDR3 DNA reads TGTGCCAGCAGTGAGCGACAGCTTTACACTGAAGCTTTCTTT.

The chain uses TRBV10-3 and TRBJ2-3, with 7 bases identical to TRBD1. The V gene's germline CDR1 is ENHRY and CDR2 SYGVKD. The CDR3 is made up of 15 amino acids. The V gene end was trimmed by 4 bases and the J gene end by 4 bases; junction bases not matched to a gene: 8. CDR3 loop: CAISADRAGADTQYF. The CDR3 DNA follows: TGTGCCATCAGTGCTGACAGGGCCGGGGCAGATACGCAGTATTTT.

The CDR3 DNA is TGTGCCAGCTCACTTTCAGGGGCCACTGAAGCTTTCTTT. It specifies CASSLSGATEAFF. The chain links TRBV18 to TRBJ1-1; maybe TRBD1 (6 bases). The CDR3 is made up of 13 amino acids. Germline V gene sequence: CDR1 KGHSH, CDR2 LQKENI. Trimming shortened V by 4 bases and J by 4 bases, and 10 bases separated the two germline ends.

The chain has TRBV6-5 and TRBJ1-2; no clear D. The CDR3 is made up of 14 amino acids. V was trimmed by 2 bases and J by 1 base, leaving 8 bases between them. Germline loops: CDR1 MNHEY, CDR2 SVGAGI. CDR3 amino acids: CASSYKHLNYGYTF. The CDR3 coding sequence is TGTGCCAGCAGTTACAAACACCTTAACTATGGCTACACCTTC.

V usage is TRBV19 and J usage is TRBJ1-5, with 8 bases that match TRBD1. This CDR3 has 16 residues. The V gene end was trimmed by 10 bases and the J gene end by 0 bases; junction bases not matched to a gene: 11. Germline V gene lookup returns CDR1 LNHDA and CDR2 SQIVND (reference sequence). The CDR3 here is CATTRAGGISNQPQHF. The CDR3 region has the DNA TGTGCCACCACTCGGGCAGGGGGCATTAGCAATCAGCCCCAGCATTTT.

This chain joins TRBV7-9 and TRBJ2-7, with D possibly TRBD2 on 5 matching bases. Per the germline V gene, CDR1 is SEHNR and CDR2 is FQNEAQ (reference sequence). The CDR3 covers 16 residues. Trimming removed 1 base from V and 0 bases from J, with 13 bases in between. The CDR3 DNA sequence: TGTGCCAGCAGCTTAGGGGGTGAACGGGGCTCCTACGAGCAGTACTTC. It yields the protein CASSLGGERGSYEQYF.

The sample holds a few counts of this clone. V and J are TRBV9 and TRBJ2-7; 10 bases are a match to TRBD2. The CDR3 covers 15 residues. The germline V gene has CDR1 SGDLS and CDR2 YYNGEE. The trim removed 0 bases at V and 5 bases at J, leaving 5 bases unmatched. The DNA of the CDR3 is TGTGCCAGCAGCGTAGGAGCGGGGGGGCCTAACGAGCAGTACTTC. This translates into CASSVGAGGPNEQYF.

The rearrangement uses TRBV7-2 and TRBJ2-2, with D unresolved. V shed 3 bases and J shed 5 bases, with 13 bases lying between them. Looked up from germline, CDR1 is SGHTA and CDR2 is FQGNSA. CDR3 length: 15 amino acids. The CDR3: CASSFVRVKTGELFF. The CDR3, as DNA: TGTGCCAGCAGCTTTGTACGGGTTAAGACCGGGGAGCTGTTTTTT.

With respect to this clone: Additional DNA sequences in this sample encode the identical CDR3. The chain links TRBV7-2 to TRBJ2-1; D is undetermined. The germline V and J ends were trimmed by 1 base and 2 bases, with 9 bases remaining between them. Germline values: CDR1 SGHTA, CDR2 FQGNSA. The CDR3 runs 15 residues. CDR3 in DNA: TGTGCCAGCAGCTTAGGCCCTGCGACCTACAATGAGCAGTTCTTC. Translated: CASSLGPATYNEQFF.

This clone was recorded at least ten times. This chain uses TRBV4-1 with TRBJ2-6; a weak D match, TRBD2 (5 bases). The CDR3 is 16 residues long. V lost 1 base to trimming and J lost 0 bases, with 7 bases between them. In germline, CDR1 is MGHRA, CDR2 YSYEKL. CDR3: CASSQGAGSGANVLTF. DNA for the CDR3: TGCGCCAGCAGCCAAGGGGCGGGCTCTGGGGCCAACGTCCTGACTTTC.

The rearrangement uses TRBV2 and TRBJ2-1; TRBD2 matches 11 bases. The CDR3 consists of 15 residues. Germline-derived CDR1 and CDR2 are SNHLY and FYNNEI. V shed 5 bases and J 5 bases; nucleotides not matched to a gene: 5. CDR3 DNA sequence: TGTGCCAGCAGTCAAGGACTAGCGGGCAACAATGAGCAGTTCTTC. Translated, it gives CASSQGLAGNNEQFF.

V is TRBV3-1 (or the pseudogene TRBV3-2) and J is TRBJ1-3, with D possibly matching TRBD1 (6 bases). CDR3 size: 14 residues. The V end lost 3 bases, the J end lost 8 bases, and 14 bases lay between the germline ends. The germline gives CDR1 LGHDT, CDR2 YNNKEL (reference sequence). The CDR3 DNA reads as TGTGCCAGCAGCCAGTGGGGGGGCCGGGACACCATATATTTT. This gives the protein CASSQWGGRDTIYF.

V usage is TRBV6-5 and J usage is TRBJ1-4, with a weak D call TRBD1 (5 bases). Trimming took off 5 bases at V and 6 bases at J, with 13 bases between the two ends. Germline assignment: CDR1 MNHEY and CDR2 SVGAGI. This CDR3 comprises 14 residues. CDR3 residues: CASSQGNGHEKLFF. CDR3 in DNA: TGTGCCAGCAGTCAGGGTAACGGGCATGAAAAACTGTTTTTT.

This clone was recorded only once. The CDR3 coding sequence is TGTGCCAGCACCCTTAAAAACACCATATATTTT. It yields the protein CASTLKNTIYF. V and J are TRBV12-3 or TRBV12-4 and TRBJ1-3; D gene ambiguous. Trimming removed 7 bases from V and 6 bases from J, with 7 bases in between. This CDR3 region has 11 residues.

The chain is built from TRBV5-1 and TRBJ2-4, with 7 nucleotides matching TRBD1. Germline V gene data show CDR1 as SGHRS and CDR2 as YFSETQ. V lost 4 bases, J lost 0 bases, and 7 bases stayed unmatched. The CDR3 is 16 amino acids. The CDR3 reads CASSLGDSGAKNIQYF. The CDR3 DNA follows: TGCGCCAGCAGCCTTGGGGACAGTGGAGCCAAAAACATTCAGTACTTC. Combining the CDR3 with reference TRBV5-1 and TRBJ2-4 gives the whole variable domain KAGVTQTPRYLIKTRGQQVTLSCSPISGHRSVSWYQQTPGQGLQFLFEYFSETQRNKGNFPGRFSGRQFSNSRSEMNVSTLELGDSALYLCASSLGDSGAKNIQYFGAGTRLSVL.

J is TRBJ2-4 and V is TRBV5-1, with TRBD1 matching 9 bases. Germline loops: CDR1 SGHRS, CDR2 YFSETQ. J gave up 2 bases and V 4 bases, and 7 bases lay outside the gene matches. CDR3 size: 16 residues. CDR3 region: CASSGTGQGSKNIQYF. The CDR3 region has the DNA TGCGCCAGCAGCGGAACGGGACAGGGCTCCAAAAACATTCAGTACTTC.

The V and J genes are TRBV5-6 and TRBJ2-3; 15 positions agree with TRBD2. V lost 5 bases and J lost 8; bases outside the gene matches: 9. The CDR3 covers 16 residues. The V gene's germline CDR1 is SGHDT and CDR2 YYEEEE. The DNA of the CDR3 is TGTGCCAGCAGTCCGGGACTAGCGGGGGGCATGGGTACGCAGTATTTT. Translating gives CASSPGLAGGMGTQYF.

The chain has TRBV7-9 and TRBJ2-2; D is unclear. The CDR3 totals 12 residues. Germline CDR1 reads SEHNR; CDR2 reads FQNEAQ (reference sequence). V was trimmed by 3 bases and J by 8 bases, leaving 7 bases between them. This CDR3 is CASSFRSGELFF. CDR3 DNA sequence: TGTGCCAGCAGCTTTCGTTCGGGGGAGCTGTTTTTT.

The V gene is TRBV29-1, the J gene TRBJ2-1; TRBD1 matches 7 bases. The CDR3 consists of 13 residues. The germline gives CDR1 SQVTM, CDR2 ANQGSEA. V was pared by 8 bases and J by 7 bases, with 11 bases of the junction left unmatched. Here the CDR3 reads CSSKTGKRNEQFF. In DNA form, the CDR3 reads TGCAGCTCCAAGACAGGGAAAAGAAATGAGCAGTTCTTC.

The sample holds a few counts of this clone. The chain is built from TRBV6-5 and TRBJ2-1; D call uncertain. The V end lost 8 bases, the J end lost 4 bases, and 15 bases lay between the germline ends. Germline V CDR1 and CDR2: MNHEY, SVGAGI. This CDR3 is 14 amino acids long. As DNA, the CDR3 is TGTGCCAGCTCGCTGTCTGGGCAGTACAATGAGCAGTTCTTC. Its protein is CASSLSGQYNEQFF.